Sequencing of this TCR beta chain was carried out in a study of CD8+CD57+ T cells in acquired aplastic anemia (dated 2018 in TCRdb). With respect to the entire study: On average, sorted CD4+ and CD8+ cells yielded around 3.1 ug of extracted DNA, with a range of 0.2 to 27.4 ug. CD8+CD57+ expansion was defined as a frequency above the mean frequency observed in healthy subjects.

Study-level results and caveats: Nearly 30 CD8+ CDR3 sequences were found in both patients and controls but appeared to be highly expressed in patients and within the immunodominant clones of the patients. Patients and healthy controls showed no significant difference in CD8+ Simpson's diversity (P=0.060).

The patients picked for sequencing were ones in whom flow cytometry had shown an expansion of CD8+CD57+ cells. All patients had severe acquired aplastic anemia diagnosed by International Study of Aplastic Anemia and Agranulocytosis and Camitta criteria. At the time blood was sampled, none of the patients had received any therapy. In this study, sorted CD4+ and CD8+ T cells from the blood of healthy subjects and of severe aplastic anemia patients had their TCR repertoires deep-sequenced. In the USA, patient enrollment took place under clinicaltrials.gov protocols 00001620, 01623167, 00001397, 00071045, 00081523 and 00961064. Ficoll-Paque density gradient centrifugation was used to isolate peripheral blood mononuclear cells. CD4+ and CD8+ T cells were sorted by FACS or magnetic beads before DNA extraction. Profiling of TCR beta VDJ combinations and CDR3 sequences used genomic DNA as the template. An Illumina HiSeq 2000 was used for TCR repertoire sequencing. In the source study's methods: TRBV/TRBJ rearrangement plots, CDR3 size and DJ length profiles, and Simpson's diversity index were used to evaluate the repertoires. Whichever DNA sequence was most abundant in the deep sequencing data was defined as the immunodominant clone. CDR3 amino acid sequences were checked for sharing between subjects and were compared against published repertoires and the VDJdb database. The raw public reads went through TCRdb reprocessing: fastp at Q25, MiXCR clone calling, in-frame beta chains kept. Each entry is one CDR3 protein sequence, shown with its most common DNA and genes. TCRdb's processing, not the authors' own work, is the source of the V and J calls. The table for this sample lists about 180,000 distinct CDR3 sequences; nearly 50% of them were counted only once. The ten biggest clones cover approximately 13% of the sample.

Looking up the germline V gene yields CDR1 MNHNS and CDR2 SASEGT. V is reduced by 6 bases and J by 3 bases, leaving a spacing of 18 bases between them. From the cysteine up to the phenylalanine, the CDR3 has a length of 15 residues. The entry retains the CDR3 DNA only, 45 bases that are in frame from base 1. This clonotype was seen repeatedly, ten times or more. The antigen this receptor binds is unknown. Per-base quality was not reported, and no clone a single base away is much larger than it. What was sequenced was sorted CD4+, CD8+, or CD8+CD57+ T cells (not recorded which) from PBMCs. This clonotype was obtained from a human donor with aplastic anemia. The receptor chain draws on TRBV6-1 and TRBJ2-7; perhaps TRBD1 is the D gene, with 6 bases matching. The sequence in DNA is TGTGCCAGCAGGAAAACGACAGGAAGTGACTACGAGCAGTACTTC. Its translation is CASRKTTGSDYEQYF.